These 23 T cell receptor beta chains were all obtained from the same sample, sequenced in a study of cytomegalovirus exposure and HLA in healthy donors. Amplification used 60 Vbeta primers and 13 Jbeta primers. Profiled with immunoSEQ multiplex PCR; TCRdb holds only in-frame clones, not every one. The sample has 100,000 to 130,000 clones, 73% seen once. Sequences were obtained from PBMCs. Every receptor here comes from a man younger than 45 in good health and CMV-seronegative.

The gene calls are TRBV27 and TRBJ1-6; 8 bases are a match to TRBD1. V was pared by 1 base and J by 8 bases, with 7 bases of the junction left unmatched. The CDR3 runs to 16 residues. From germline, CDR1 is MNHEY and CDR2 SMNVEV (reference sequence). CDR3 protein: CASSLYPTGADSPLHF. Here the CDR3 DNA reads TGTGCCAGCAGTTTATACCCGACAGGGGCGGATTCACCCCTCCACTTT.

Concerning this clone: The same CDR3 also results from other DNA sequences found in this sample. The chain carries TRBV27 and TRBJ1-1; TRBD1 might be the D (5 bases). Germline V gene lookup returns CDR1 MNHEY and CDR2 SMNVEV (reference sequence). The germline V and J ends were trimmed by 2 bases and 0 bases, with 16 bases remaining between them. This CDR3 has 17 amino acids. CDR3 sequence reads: CASSLISQGIMNTEAFF. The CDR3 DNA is TGTGCCAGCAGTTTAATCTCGCAGGGCATCATGAACACTGAAGCTTTCTTT.

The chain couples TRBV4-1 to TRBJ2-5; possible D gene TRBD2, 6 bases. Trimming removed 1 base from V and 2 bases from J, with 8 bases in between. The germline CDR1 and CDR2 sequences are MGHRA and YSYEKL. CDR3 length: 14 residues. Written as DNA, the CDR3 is TGCGCCAGCAGCCAAGGTGCGGGACAAGAGACCCAGTACTTC. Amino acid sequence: CASSQGAGQETQYF.

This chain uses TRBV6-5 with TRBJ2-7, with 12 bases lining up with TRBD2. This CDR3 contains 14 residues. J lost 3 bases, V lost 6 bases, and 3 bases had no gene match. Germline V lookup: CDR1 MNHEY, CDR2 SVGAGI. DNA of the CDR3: TGTGCCAGCAGCCAGGGACTAGCGGGCTACGAGCAGTACTTC. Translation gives CASSQGLAGYEQYF.

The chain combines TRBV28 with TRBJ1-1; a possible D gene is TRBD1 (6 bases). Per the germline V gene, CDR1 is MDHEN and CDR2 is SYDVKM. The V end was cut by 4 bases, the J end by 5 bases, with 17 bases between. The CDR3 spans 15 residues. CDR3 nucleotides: TGTGCCAGCAGTTCAGGACCTACAGGGCTGACTGAAGCTTTCTTT. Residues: CASSSGPTGLTEAFF.

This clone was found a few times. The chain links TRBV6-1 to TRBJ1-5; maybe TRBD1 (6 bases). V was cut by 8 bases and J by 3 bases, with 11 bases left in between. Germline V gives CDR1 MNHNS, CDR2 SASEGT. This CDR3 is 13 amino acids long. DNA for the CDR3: TGTGCCAGCTGCAGGGGAATCAATCAGCCCCAGCATTTT. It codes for CASCRGINQPQHF.

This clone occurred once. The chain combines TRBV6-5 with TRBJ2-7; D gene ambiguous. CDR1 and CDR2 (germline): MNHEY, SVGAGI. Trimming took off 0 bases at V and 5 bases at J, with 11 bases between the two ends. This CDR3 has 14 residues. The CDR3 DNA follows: TGTGCCAGCAGTTACTCGAGTAGCACCCACGAGCAGTACTTC. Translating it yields CASSYSSSTHEQYF.

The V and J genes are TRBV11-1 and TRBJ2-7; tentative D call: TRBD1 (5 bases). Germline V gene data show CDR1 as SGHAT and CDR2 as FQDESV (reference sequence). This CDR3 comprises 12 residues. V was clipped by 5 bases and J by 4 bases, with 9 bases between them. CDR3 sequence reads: CASSQDSYEQYF. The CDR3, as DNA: TGTGCCAGCAGCCAAGACAGTTACGAGCAGTACTTC.

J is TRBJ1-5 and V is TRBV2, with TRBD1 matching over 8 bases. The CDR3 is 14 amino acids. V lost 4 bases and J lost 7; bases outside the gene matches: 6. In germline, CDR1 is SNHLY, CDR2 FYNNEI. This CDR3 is CASSVQGGGQPQHF. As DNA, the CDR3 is TGTGCCAGCAGTGTACAGGGGGGCGGGCAGCCCCAGCATTTT.

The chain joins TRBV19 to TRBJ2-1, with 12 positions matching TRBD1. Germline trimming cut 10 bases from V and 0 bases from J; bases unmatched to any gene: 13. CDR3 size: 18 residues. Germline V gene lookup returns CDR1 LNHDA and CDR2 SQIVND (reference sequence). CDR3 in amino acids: CATAGGQGAPSSYNEQFF. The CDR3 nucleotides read TGTGCCACCGCGGGGGGACAGGGGGCCCCGAGCTCCTACAATGAGCAGTTCTTC.

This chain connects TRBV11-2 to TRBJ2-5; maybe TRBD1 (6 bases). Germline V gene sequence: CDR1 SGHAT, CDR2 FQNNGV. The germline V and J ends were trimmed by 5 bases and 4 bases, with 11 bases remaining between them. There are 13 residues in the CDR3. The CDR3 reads CASSQRGTETQYF. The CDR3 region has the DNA TGTGCCAGCAGCCAGAGGGGGACAGAGACCCAGTACTTC.

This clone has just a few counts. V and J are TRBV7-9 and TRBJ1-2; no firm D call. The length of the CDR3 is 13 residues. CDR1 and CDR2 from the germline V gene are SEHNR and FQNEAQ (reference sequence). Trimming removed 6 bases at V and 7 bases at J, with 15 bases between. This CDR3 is CASRGLLGPGYTF. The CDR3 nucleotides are TGTGCCAGCAGAGGACTCCTAGGGCCTGGCTACACCTTC.

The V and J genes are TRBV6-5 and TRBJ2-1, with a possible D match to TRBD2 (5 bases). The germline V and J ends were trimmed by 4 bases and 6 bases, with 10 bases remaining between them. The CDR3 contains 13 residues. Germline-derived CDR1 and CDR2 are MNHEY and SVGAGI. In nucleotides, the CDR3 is TGTGCCAGCAGTTTCTCTAGCTCCAATGAGCAGTTCTTC. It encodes CASSFSSSNEQFF.

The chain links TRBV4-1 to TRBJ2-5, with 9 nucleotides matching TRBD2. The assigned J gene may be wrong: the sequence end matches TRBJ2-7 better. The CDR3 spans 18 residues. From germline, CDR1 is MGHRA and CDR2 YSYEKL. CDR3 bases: TGCGCCAGCAGCCAGCCAACTCAACTAGCGGGCAAGGCCTACGAGCAGTACTTC. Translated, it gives CASSQPTQLAGKAYEQYF.

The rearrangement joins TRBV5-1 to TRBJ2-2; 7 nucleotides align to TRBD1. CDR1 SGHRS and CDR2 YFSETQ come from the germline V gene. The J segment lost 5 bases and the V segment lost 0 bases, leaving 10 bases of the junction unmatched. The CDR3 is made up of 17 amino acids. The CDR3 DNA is TGCGCCAGCAGCTTGGCGTTCGGGGCAGGGGGTACCGGGGAGCTGTTTTTT. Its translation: CASSLAFGAGGTGELFF.

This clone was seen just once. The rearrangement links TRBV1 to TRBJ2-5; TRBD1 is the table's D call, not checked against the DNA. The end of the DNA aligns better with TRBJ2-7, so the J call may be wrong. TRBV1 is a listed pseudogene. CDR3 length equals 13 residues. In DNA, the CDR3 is TGCACGATTTCGACAGGGGCCAACTACGAGCAGTACTTC. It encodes CTISTGANYEQYF.

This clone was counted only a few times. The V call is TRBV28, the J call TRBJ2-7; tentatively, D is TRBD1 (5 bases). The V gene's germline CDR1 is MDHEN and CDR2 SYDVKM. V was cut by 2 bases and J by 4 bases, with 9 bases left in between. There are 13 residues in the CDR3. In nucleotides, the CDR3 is TGTGCCAGCAGTTTACCCAGGGCGTACGAGCAGTACTTC. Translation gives CASSLPRAYEQYF.

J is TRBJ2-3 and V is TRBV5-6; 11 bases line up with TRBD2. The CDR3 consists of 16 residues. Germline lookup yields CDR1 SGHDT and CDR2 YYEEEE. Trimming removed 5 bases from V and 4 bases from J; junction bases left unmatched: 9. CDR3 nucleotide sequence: TGTGCCAGCAGTCAACAGATAGCGGGGGGGGCAGATACGCAGTATTTT. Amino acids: CASSQQIAGGADTQYF.

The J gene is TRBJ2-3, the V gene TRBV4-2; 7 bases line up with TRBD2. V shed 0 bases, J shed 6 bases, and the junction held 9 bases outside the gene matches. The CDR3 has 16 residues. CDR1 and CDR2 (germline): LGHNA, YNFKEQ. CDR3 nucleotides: TGTGCCAGCAGCCAAGAGCCTAGCGGTCCTTGGGATACGCAGTATTTT. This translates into CASSQEPSGPWDTQYF.

The CDR3 sequence: CASSYSAETGEKLFF. CDR3 nucleotide sequence: TGTGCCAGCAGTTACTCGGCAGAGACTGGGGAAAAACTGTTTTTT. The V call is TRBV6-6, the J call TRBJ1-4; D unresolved. The CDR3 totals 15 residues. With 0 bases removed from V and 8 bases from J, the gap between germline ends came to 13 bases. CDR1 and CDR2 from the germline V gene are MNHNY and SVGAGI (reference sequence).

The CDR3 nucleotides are TGTGCCAGCAGCTTAGCGGCAGGGGGAACCTACGAGCAGTACTTC. Translating it yields CASSLAAGGTYEQYF. The V call is TRBV7-9, the J call TRBJ2-7; 7 bases align to TRBD1. Trimming at V came to 0 bases and at J to 2 bases, leaving 4 bases not matched to a gene. The CDR3 totals 15 residues. Germline V gene data show CDR1 as SEHNR and CDR2 as FQNEAQ (reference sequence).

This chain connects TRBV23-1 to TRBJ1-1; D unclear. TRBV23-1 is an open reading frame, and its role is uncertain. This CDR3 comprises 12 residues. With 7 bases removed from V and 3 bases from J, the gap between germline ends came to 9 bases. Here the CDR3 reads CASKREHTEAFF. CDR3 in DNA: TGCGCCAGCAAGCGTGAGCACACTGAAGCTTTCTTT.

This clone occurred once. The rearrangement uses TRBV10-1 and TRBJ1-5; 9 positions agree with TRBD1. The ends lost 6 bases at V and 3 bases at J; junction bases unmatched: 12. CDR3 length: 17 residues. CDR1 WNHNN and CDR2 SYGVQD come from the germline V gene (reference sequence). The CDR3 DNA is TGCGCCAGCAGACCCTACAGGGGGCCTTACGACAATCAGCCCCAGCATTTT. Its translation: CASRPYRGPYDNQPQHF.